A selection of T cell receptor beta chains follows, all from one sample in a study of regulatory T cells in long-lasting Graves disease. MiXCR, run by TCRdb on the multiplex PCR reads, gives a single entry per CDR3 protein. The data hold a few hundred thousand distinct CDR3 sequences, with roughly 17% observed a single time. This sample also appeared in a second study, on T cells in Graves' hyperthyroidism and ophthalmopathy.

The specimen was peripheral blood mononuclear cells (PBMCs), collected at new diagnosis, from a patient treated with antithyroid drugs. The receptors derive from a woman aged 18-29 years with Graves disease. Each CDR3 is given with its conserved first and last residue. A D gene is named only where the DNA matches it firmly. The listing skips clone size in some rows; elsewhere it reads once, few, many or a size class.

V gene	D gene	J gene	CDR3 length	clone size	CDR3 protein	CDR3 DNA
TRBV12-3/TRBV12-4	.	TRBJ2-7	14	many	CASSFDRSSHEQYF	TGTGCCAGCAGTTTTGACAGGTCAAGCCACGAGCAGTACTTC
TRBV7-9	TRBD2	TRBJ2-3	15	many	CASSVGSGRVDTQYF	TGTGCCAGCAGCGTCGGTAGCGGGAGGGTGGATACGCAGTATTTT
TRBV5-4	TRBD1	TRBJ2-2	16	.	CASSRDSRPGTGELFF	TGTGCCAGCAGCAGGGACAGTAGACCTGGCACCGGGGAGCTGTTTTTT
TRBV12-3/TRBV12-4	TRBD1	TRBJ2-7	17	many	CASSGAPGTGYSYEQYF	TGTGCCAGCAGTGGGGCCCCCGGGACAGGGTATAGCTACGAGCAGTACTTC
TRBV28	.	TRBJ2-7	15	many	CASKTSGPLSYEQYF	TGTGCCAGCAAAACGTCCGGGCCGCTCTCCTACGAGCAGTACTTC
TRBV19	TRBD2	TRBJ2-2	17	few	CASSRTSGRTYTGELFF	TGTGCCAGTAGTAGGACTAGCGGCAGAACTTACACCGGGGAGCTGTTTTTT
TRBV11-1	.	TRBJ2-4	14	many	CASSLDYRKNIQYF	TGTGCCAGCAGCTTAGACTATCGGAAAAACATTCAGTACTTC
TRBV20-1	TRBD2	TRBJ2-1	16	many	CSARPFGLAGEIGQFF	TGCAGTGCTAGACCCTTCGGGCTAGCGGGAGAAATAGGGCAGTTCTTC
TRBV7-9	.	TRBJ1-1	14	many	CASSFSGEGTEAFF	TGTGCCAGCAGCTTTTCTGGAGAAGGCACTGAAGCTTTCTTT
TRBV28	.	TRBJ2-3	17	many	CASSWDSEAGVGASQYF	TGTGCCAGCAGCTGGGACAGTGAAGCGGGAGTAGGGGCGTCGCAGTATTTT
TRBV29-1	.	TRBJ2-1	13	.	CSAYPSPGNEQFF	TGCAGCGCCTATCCGTCACCTGGGAATGAGCAGTTCTTC
TRBV7-3	.	TRBJ2-3	13	many	CASSETSTDTQYF	TGTGCCAGCAGCGAAACTAGCACAGATACGCAGTATTTT
TRBV10-3	.	TRBJ2-7	13	many	CAISESESYEQYF	TGTGCCATCAGTGAGTCAGAGTCCTACGAGCAGTACTTC
TRBV4-2	.	TRBJ1-1	18	.	CASSPHPLDRSVNTEAFF	TGTGCCAGCAGCCCTCATCCCTTGGACAGATCCGTGAACACTGAAGCTTTCTTT
TRBV9	.	TRBJ2-7	13	many	CASSVGQLGEQYF	TGTGCCAGCAGCGTAGGCCAGCTTGGGGAGCAGTACTTC
TRBV30	.	TRBJ2-7	12	many	CAWRRQVNQQYF	TGTGCCTGGAGGAGACAGGTAAATCAGCAGTACTTC
TRBV24-1	TRBD2	TRBJ2-1	14	few	CATSGTSGRNEQFF	TGTGCCACCAGTGGAACTAGCGGGAGAAATGAGCAGTTCTTC
TRBV28	.	TRBJ2-5	14	many	CASSLSGSRETQYF	TGTGCCAGCAGTTTATCGGGCTCGAGGGAGACCCAGTACTTC
TRBV10-3	TRBD1	TRBJ2-7	12	few	CAIRTGSYEQYF	TGTGCCATCAGGACAGGGTCCTACGAGCAGTACTTC
TRBV9	.	TRBJ2-5	14	once	CASSPSGARETQYF	TGTGCCAGCAGCCCATCTGGGGCCAGGGAGACCCAGTACTTC
TRBV20-1	TRBD1	TRBJ1-2	14	few	CSARDGDRVGGYTF	TGCAGTGCTAGAGACGGGGACAGAGTTGGGGGCTACACCTTC
TRBV5-1	.	TRBJ2-7	15	many	CASSLVKGPIYEQYF	TGCGCCAGCAGCTTGGTAAAGGGCCCTATCTACGAGCAGTACTTC
TRBV30	.	TRBJ2-5	13	many	CAWAMGHQETQYF	TGTGCCTGGGCGATGGGACACCAAGAGACCCAGTACTTC
TRBV12-3/TRBV12-4	TRBD1	TRBJ2-1	16	few	CASSHPFGTGQDKQFF	TGTGCCAGCAGTCACCCTTTCGGGACAGGCCAGGATAAGCAGTTCTTC
TRBV6-5	.	TRBJ1-5	18	few	CASSYGPGGSSSNQPQHF	TGTGCCAGCAGTTATGGTCCGGGCGGATCCTCTAGCAATCAGCCCCAGCATTTT
TRBV29-1	.	TRBJ1-5	13	many	CSVGGNAGQPQHF	TGCAGCGTTGGAGGAAACGCGGGACAGCCCCAGCATTTT
TRBV7-6	TRBD2	TRBJ2-7	15	many	CASSLGTSGTGEQYF	TGTGCCAGCAGCTTAGGGACTAGCGGGACTGGCGAGCAGTACTTC
TRBV27	TRBD2	TRBJ2-7	16	many	CASSFLTSGGAYEQYF	TGTGCCAGCAGTTTTCTAACTAGCGGGGGTGCCTACGAGCAGTACTTC
TRBV29-1	TRBD2	TRBJ2-7	13	.	CSVDSGGDYEQYF	TGCAGCGTTGATAGCGGGGGGGACTACGAGCAGTACTTC
TRBV2	TRBD2	TRBJ2-4	17	many	CASSLVSGRATKNIQYF	TGTGCCAGCAGTTTAGTAAGCGGGAGAGCAACCAAAAACATTCAGTACTTC
TRBV7-2	TRBD2	TRBJ2-2	15	.	CASSLLAGRTGELFF	TGTGCCAGCAGCCTACTAGCGGGAAGGACCGGGGAGCTGTTTTTT
TRBV5-1	.	TRBJ1-1	14	many	CASSPLGEHTEAFF	TGCGCCAGCAGCCCGCTTGGGGAACACACTGAAGCTTTCTTT
TRBV6-1	.	TRBJ1-2	14	many	CASSTTRENYGYTF	TGTGCCAGCAGTACAACCAGAGAAAACTATGGCTACACCTTC
TRBV15	.	TRBJ2-7	13	few	CATSRATGYEQYF	TGTGCCACCAGCAGGGCGACAGGCTACGAGCAGTACTTC
TRBV2	.	TRBJ2-7	14	many	CASVTHRGLYEQYF	TGTGCCAGCGTTACACATAGGGGCCTCTACGAGCAGTACTTC
TRBV29-1	.	TRBJ2-7	13	many	CSVAKGASYEQYF	TGCAGCGTCGCGAAGGGCGCAAGCTACGAGCAGTACTTC
TRBV27	.	TRBJ2-3	16	few	CVSRPFRGTYTDTQYF	TGTGTCAGCAGACCTTTTAGGGGAACCTACACAGATACGCAGTATTTT
TRBV6-5	TRBD2	TRBJ2-7	13	many	CASSSGLAGAEYF	TGTGCCAGCAGTTCCGGACTAGCGGGAGCGGAGTACTTC
TRBV19	TRBD2	TRBJ2-2	16	few	CASSVLGGSGTGELFF	TGTGCCAGTAGTGTTCTAGGCGGGAGTGGCACCGGGGAGCTGTTTTTT
TRBV11-2	TRBD2	TRBJ2-1	17	many	CASSAWVASGTYNEQFF	TGTGCCAGCAGCGCTTGGGTGGCAAGCGGGACTTACAATGAGCAGTTCTTC
TRBV5-8	.	TRBJ1-5	14	many	CASSLITDPQPQHF	TGTGCCAGCAGCTTGATCACTGACCCTCAGCCCCAGCATTTT
TRBV7-2	TRBD2	TRBJ2-7	12	many	CASSPLADEQYF	TGTGCCAGCAGCCCGCTAGCGGACGAGCAGTACTTC
TRBV14	TRBD2	TRBJ2-1	12	.	CASSPGLANQFF	TGTGCCAGCAGCCCGGGACTAGCGAATCAGTTCTTC
TRBV27	TRBD2	TRBJ2-1	16	.	CASSFVVGGGYNEQFF	TGTGCCAGCAGTTTTGTCGTGGGGGGGGGATACAATGAGCAGTTCTTC
TRBV5-8	.	TRBJ2-3	15	many	CASSLGERYTDTQYF	TGTGCCAGCAGCTTGGGGGAGCGGTACACAGATACGCAGTATTTT
TRBV29-1	.	TRBJ2-5	11	many	CSVSGVETQYF	TGCAGCGTCAGTGGCGTCGAGACCCAGTACTTC
TRBV3-1	TRBD2	TRBJ2-1	16	.	CASSPTRLATYNEQFF	TGTGCCAGCAGCCCCACCCGACTAGCAACCTACAATGAGCAGTTCTTC
TRBV12-3/TRBV12-4	.	TRBJ2-5	14	many	CASSLLQEQETQYF	TGTGCCAGCAGTTTACTACAAGAGCAAGAGACCCAGTACTTC